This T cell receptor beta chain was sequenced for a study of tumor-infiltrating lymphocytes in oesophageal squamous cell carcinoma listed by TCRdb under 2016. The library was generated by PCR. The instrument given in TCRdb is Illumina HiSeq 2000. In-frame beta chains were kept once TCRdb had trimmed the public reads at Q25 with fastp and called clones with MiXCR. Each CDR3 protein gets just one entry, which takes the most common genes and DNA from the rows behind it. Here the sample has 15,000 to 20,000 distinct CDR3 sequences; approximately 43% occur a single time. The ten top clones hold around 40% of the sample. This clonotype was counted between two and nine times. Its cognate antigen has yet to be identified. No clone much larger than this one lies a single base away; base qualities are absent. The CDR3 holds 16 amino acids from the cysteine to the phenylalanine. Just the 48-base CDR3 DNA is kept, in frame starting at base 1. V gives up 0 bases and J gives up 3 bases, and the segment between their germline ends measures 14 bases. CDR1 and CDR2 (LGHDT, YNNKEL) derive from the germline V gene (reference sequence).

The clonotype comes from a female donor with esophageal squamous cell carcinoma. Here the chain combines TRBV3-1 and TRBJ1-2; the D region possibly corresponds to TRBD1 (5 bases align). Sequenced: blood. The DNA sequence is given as TGTGCCAGCAGCCAAGATGGTCTTTGGGGGGACTATGGCTACACCTTC. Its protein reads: CASSQDGLWGDYGYTF.